One T cell receptor (beta chain) is described in this entry. What it binds is unknown. It was with 60 Vbeta and 13 Jbeta primers that the PCR ran. Libraries were prepared by immunoSEQ multiplex PCR; TCRdb keeps only in-frame clonotypes and omits some of them. The sample consists of 90,000 to 120,000 clones, roughly 80% of them appearing once. The record originates from a study of cytomegalovirus exposure and HLA in healthy donors. Study-level points and caveats: No immune exposure information besides CMV serostatus was available. Segments of the TCR beta V type were, in most cases, productive about 87% or about 30% of the time in an earlier analysis.

Germline CDR1 and CDR2: SGHTA and FQGNSA. The CDR3 contains 14 residues. Trimming pared 2 bases from V and 4 bases from J, leaving 11 bases between. The sequenced sample consisted of PBMCs. The chain links TRBV7-2 to TRBJ1-1; D gene ambiguous. This clonotype was sampled from a man aged 25 to 40 in good health and CMV-seropositive. The CDR3 loop reads CASSLMGRFTEAFF. The CDR3 nucleotides read TGTGCCAGCAGCTTAATGGGGAGGTTCACTGAAGCTTTCTTT.